The present TCR beta chain was sequenced within a study of T-cell reconstitution after alpha-beta-depleted transplantation in children. Trimming cost V 0 bases and J 6 bases; bases outside gene matches: 11. The CDR3 has 17 residues. Germline V CDR1 and CDR2: LGHDT, YNNKEL (reference sequence). TCRbeta library preparation incorporated unique molecular identifiers. MiXCR, run by TCRdb on the PCR reads, gives a single entry per CDR3 protein. Among some 500,000 distinct CDR3 sequences listed, 18% were seen once. The chain carries TRBV3-1 and TRBJ1-5; 7 bases align to TRBD1. This TCR derives from a human donor who donated a stem cell graft to a child with acute lymphoblastic leukemia. The material sequenced was PBMCs from the stem cell graft donor, taken from the stem cell graft. The CDR3 DNA is TGTGCCAGCAGCCAAGATCCAATGAGACAGGGACTTCAGCCCCAGCATTTT. It is translated as CASSQDPMRQGLQPQHF. Filled out from reference TRBV3-1 and TRBJ1-5, the complete variable domain reads DTAVSQTPKYLVTQMGNDKSIKCEQNLGHDTMYWYKQDSKKFLKIMFSYNNKELIINETVPNRFSPKSPDKAHLNLHINSLELGDSAVYFCASSQDPMRQGLQPQHFGDGTRLSIL.